The 16 T cell receptor beta chains below all came from one sample that was sequenced in a study of T cell responses to AZD1222 COVID-19 vaccine. Sequencing used immunoSEQ multiplex PCR; TCRdb keeps in-frame clones, though not all of them. The sample lists 180,000 or so clones, roughly 94% occurring once. The sample here was peripheral blood, taken on day 0 of AZD1222 vaccination. These receptors came from an adult in good health.

The chain combines TRBV5-1 with TRBJ1-5; tentatively, D is TRBD1 (6 bases). V gave up 0 bases and J gave up 6 bases, with 13 bases separating them. The CDR3 runs 15 residues. Germline V gene data show CDR1 as SGHRS and CDR2 as YFSETQ. CDR3 nucleotide sequence: TGCGCCAGCAGCTTGGAAGCAGGGGCGAGTCAGCCCCAGCATTTT. This gives the protein CASSLEAGASQPQHF. The full variable domain, rest sourced from reference TRBV5-1 and TRBJ1-5, is KAGVTQTPRYLIKTRGQQVTLSCSPISGHRSVSWYQQTPGQGLQFLFEYFSETQRNKGNFPGRFSGRQFSNSRSEMNVSTLELGDSALYLCASSLEAGASQPQHFGDGTRLSIL.

Note on this clone: Other DNA sequences of this sample code for an identical CDR3. The J gene is TRBJ1-1, the V gene TRBV27; D is unresolved. Germline V gives CDR1 MNHEY, CDR2 SMNVEV (reference sequence). CDR3 length: 11 amino acids. Trimming left V 3 bases short and J 5 bases short, with 4 bases between. CDR3 region: CASSLGTEAFF. CDR3 sequence (DNA): TGTGCCAGCAGTTTGGGTACTGAAGCTTTCTTT.

This sequence joins TRBV7-9 and TRBJ2-5; D gene uncertain. Germline CDR1 is SEHNR and CDR2 is FQNEAQ (reference sequence). V lost 5 bases and J 2 bases, leaving 12 bases between the germline ends. The CDR3 is 14 amino acids. The CDR3 loop reads CASSLTAFQETQYF. CDR3 DNA: TGTGCCAGCAGCCTAACGGCTTTTCAAGAGACCCAGTACTTC.

The chain's CDR3 is CASSSEPVEWERNQPQHF. The CDR3 DNA sequence: TGCGCCAGCAGTTCCGAGCCGGTAGAGTGGGAACGGAATCAGCCCCAGCATTTT. This rearrangement joins TRBV10-2 to TRBJ1-5; no definite D call. V was shortened by 5 bases and J by 4 bases, with 24 bases between the two germline ends. CDR1 is WSHSY and CDR2 is SAAADI in the germline V gene. This CDR3 comprises 18 residues.

This clone has only one observation. This chain uses TRBV28 with TRBJ1-1; D unclear. Germline V gene lookup returns CDR1 MDHEN and CDR2 SYDVKM. The CDR3 runs 17 residues. The V end was cut by 3 bases, the J end by 1 base, with 18 bases between. CDR3 in amino acids: CASSFLLYTGRNTEAFF. The CDR3 nucleotides read TGTGCCAGCAGTTTTCTGCTATACACGGGGAGGAACACTGAAGCTTTCTTT.

The CDR3 spells CASSPRQGAWETQYF. As DNA, the CDR3 is TGTGCCAGCAGCCCAAGACAGGGGGCGTGGGAGACCCAGTACTTC. The chain combines TRBV7-3 with TRBJ2-5; TRBD1 matches at 10 bases. Germline V gene data show CDR1 as SGHTA and CDR2 as FQGTGA. Losses at the gene ends were 5 bases for V and 5 bases for J; bases not matched to a gene: 8. CDR3 length equals 15 residues.

The rearrangement links TRBV18 to TRBJ2-3; the match to TRBD1 covers 9 bases. V gave up 6 bases and J gave up 8 bases; unmatched junction bases: 3. Germline CDR1 is KGHSH and CDR2 is LQKENI. The CDR3 contains 12 residues. The CDR3 loop reads CASSPTGGTQYF. CDR3 in DNA: TGTGCCAGCTCCCCGACAGGGGGTACGCAGTATTTT.

The chain uses TRBV27 and TRBJ2-1, with 9 bases that match TRBD1. The germline V gene has CDR1 MNHEY and CDR2 SMNVEV (reference sequence). The CDR3 spans 13 residues. J gave up 6 bases and V 7 bases, and 4 bases lay outside the gene matches. The CDR3 loop is CASTQQGANEQFF. The CDR3 nucleotides are TGTGCCAGCACACAACAGGGGGCCAATGAGCAGTTCTTC.

This chain connects TRBV7-8 to TRBJ1-5; TRBD1 is a possible D gene (5 bases). The CDR3 covers 15 residues. Germline values: CDR1 SGHVS, CDR2 FQNEAQ. Deletions cut 5 bases from V and 7 bases from J, with 18 bases between. In DNA form, the CDR3 reads TGTGCCAGCAGCCCAAACCCAGGGTCAGGGCAGCCCCAGCATTTT. This codes for CASSPNPGSGQPQHF. The full variable domain, rest sourced from reference TRBV7-8 and TRBJ1-5, is GAGVSQSPRYKVAKRGQDVALRCDPISGHVSLFWYQQALGQGPEFLTYFQNEAQLDKSGLPSDRFFAERPEGSVSTLKIQRTQQEDSAVYLCASSPNPGSGQPQHFGDGTRLSIL.

The rearrangement joins TRBV6-4 to TRBJ2-1, with no clear D. V lost 3 bases and J lost 0, with 12 bases in between. Germline V CDR1 and CDR2: MRHNA, SNTAGT. The CDR3 covers 16 residues. CDR3 residues: CASSDGPDSSYNEQFF. Here the CDR3 DNA reads TGTGCCAGCAGTGATGGCCCCGATAGCTCCTACAATGAGCAGTTCTTC.

The CDR3: CASSPWTDYGYTF. Here the CDR3 DNA reads TGTGCCAGCAGTCCTTGGACAGACTATGGCTACACCTTC. This rearrangement joins TRBV6-5 to TRBJ1-2, with D possibly being TRBD1 (6 bases). The V gene lost 5 bases and the J gene lost 3 bases, with 10 bases spanning the gap. This CDR3 contains 13 residues. Germline V lookup: CDR1 MNHEY, CDR2 SVGAGI.

J is TRBJ1-2 and V is TRBV25-1; tentative D call: TRBD1 (6 bases). The CDR3 totals 12 residues. In germline, CDR1 is MGHDK, CDR2 SYGVNS. V was clipped by 5 bases and J by 7 bases, with 11 bases between them. The DNA for the CDR3 is TGTGCCAGCAGTCAGGGGAAGGGTGGCTACACCTTC. Its protein is CASSQGKGGYTF.

The chain has TRBV10-3 and TRBJ1-5, with a weak D call TRBD1 (5 bases). Trimming left V 2 bases short and J 6 bases short, with 14 bases between. Germline lookup yields CDR1 ENHRY and CDR2 SYGVKD. The CDR3 length is 15 residues. This chain's CDR3 is CAISEGLGGAQPQHF. CDR3 DNA: TGTGCCATCAGTGAGGGGTTAGGAGGGGCTCAGCCCCAGCATTTT.

The chain has TRBV20-1 and TRBJ1-1; no clear D gene. CDR1 and CDR2 (germline): DFQATT, SNEGSKA (reference sequence). CDR3 length: 10 residues. V dropped 6 bases and J dropped 10 bases, with 12 bases sitting between them. This CDR3 is CSALQEGAFF. Written as DNA, the CDR3 is TGCAGTGCCCTTCAGGAGGGAGCTTTCTTT.

The chain uses TRBV6-5 and TRBJ2-1, with 8 bases that match TRBD1. J was trimmed by 16 bases and V by 4 bases; bases with no gene match: 15. Germline V gives CDR1 MNHEY, CDR2 SVGAGI. CDR3 length: 14 amino acids. The CDR3 DNA reads TGTGCCAGCAGTTTCCATAGTTCGGACAGGGTGGTTTTCTTC. Amino acids: CASSFHSSDRVVFF.

V is TRBV29-1 and J is TRBJ1-1; no clear D. The CDR3 consists of 16 residues. CDR1 and CDR2 (germline): SQVTM, ANQGSEA. The V end was cut by 3 bases, the J end by 4 bases, with 21 bases between. The DNA of the CDR3 is TGCAGCGTTGAGACGGGGAGTGCTGTGTATTCCACTGAAGCTTTCTTT. It encodes CSVETGSAVYSTEAFF.